The present T cell receptor beta chain was sequenced within a study of cytomegalovirus exposure and HLA in healthy donors. Study-wide findings and caveats: In vitro confirmation showed a few CMV-associated chains to be CMV antigen specific.

The PCR contained 60 Vbeta and 13 Jbeta primers. Profiling relied on immunoSEQ multiplex PCR, and the TCRdb table lists in-frame clones only, not all of them. Among 50,000 to 65,000 clones listed, about 80% were seen once. This clone was seen a handful of times. Its specificity is unknown. A read error may produce the germline difference seen at one junction end. Germline CDR1 and CDR2: MGHRA and YSYEKL. This CDR3 region has 13 residues. The sample consisted of PBMCs. The receptor comes from a man in his forties or fifties in good health and CMV-seropositive. The gene calls are TRBV4-1 and TRBJ2-5, with D possibly TRBD2 on 5 matching bases. The CDR3 DNA sequence: TGCGCCAGCAGCCAAACCGGGGATGAGACCCCGTACTTC. Encoded protein: CASSQTGDETPYF.